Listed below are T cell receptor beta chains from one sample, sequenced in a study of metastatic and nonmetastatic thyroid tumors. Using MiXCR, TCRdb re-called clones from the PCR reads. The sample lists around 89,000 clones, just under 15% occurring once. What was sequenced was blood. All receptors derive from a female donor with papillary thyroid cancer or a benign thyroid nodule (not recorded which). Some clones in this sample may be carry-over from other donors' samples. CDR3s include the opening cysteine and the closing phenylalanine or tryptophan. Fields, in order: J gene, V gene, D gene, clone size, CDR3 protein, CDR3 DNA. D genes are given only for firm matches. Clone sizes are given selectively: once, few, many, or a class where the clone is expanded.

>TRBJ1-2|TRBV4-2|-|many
CASSPTVGARAHNYGYTF
TGTGCCAGCAGCCCGACGGTCGGGGCAAGAGCCCATAACTATGGCTACACCTTC
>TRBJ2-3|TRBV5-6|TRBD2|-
CASSSAGGATDTQYF
TGTGCCAGCAGCTCCGCCGGGGGGGCTACAGATACGCAGTATTTT
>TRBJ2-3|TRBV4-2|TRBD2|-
CASSQDSSGVGDTQYF
TGTGCCAGCAGCCAAGACTCTAGCGGGGTAGGGGATACGCAGTATTTT
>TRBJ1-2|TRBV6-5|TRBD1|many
CASSYSDDRGNYGYTF
TGTGCCAGCAGTTACTCGGACGACAGGGGAAACTATGGCTACACCTTC
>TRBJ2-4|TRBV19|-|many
CASSISVDLAKNIQYF
TGTGCCAGTAGTATTTCGGTCGACCTAGCCAAAAACATTCAGTACTTC
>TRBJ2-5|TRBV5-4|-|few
CASSPGSNAQTQYF
TGTGCCAGCAGCCCGGGAAGCAACGCGCAGACCCAGTACTTC
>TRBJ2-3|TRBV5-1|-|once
CASSLGGQGTDTQYF
TGCGCCAGCAGCTTGGGTGGACAAGGCACAGATACGCAGTATTTT
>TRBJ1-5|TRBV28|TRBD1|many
CAINTGGSNQPQHF
TGTGCCATCAATACAGGGGGAAGCAATCAGCCCCAGCATTTT
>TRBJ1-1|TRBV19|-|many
CASSLFSENTEAFF
TGTGCCAGTAGTCTCTTCTCAGAGAACACTGAAGCTTTCTTT
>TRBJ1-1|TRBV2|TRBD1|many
CASSEGYRGGYTEAFF
TGTGCCAGCAGTGAAGGGTACAGGGGGGGGTACACTGAAGCTTTCTTT
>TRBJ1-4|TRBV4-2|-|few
CASSQGRGEKLFF
TGTGCCAGCAGCCAAGGGAGGGGTGAAAAACTGTTTTTT
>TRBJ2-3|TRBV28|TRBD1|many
CASSPQSTGSLSTQYF
TGTGCCAGCAGTCCCCAATCGACAGGGAGTCTGAGCACGCAGTATTTT
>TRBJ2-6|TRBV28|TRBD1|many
CASRNDRAGANVLTF
TGTGCCAGCAGGAATGACAGGGCTGGGGCCAACGTCCTGACTTTC
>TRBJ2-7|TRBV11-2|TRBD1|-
CASSQRPGQSYGQYF
TGTGCCAGCAGCCAGAGACCGGGACAGTCCTACGGTCAGTACTTC
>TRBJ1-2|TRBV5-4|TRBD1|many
CASGPGQEIYGYTF
TGTGCCAGCGGGCCGGGACAGGAAATCTATGGCTACACCTTC
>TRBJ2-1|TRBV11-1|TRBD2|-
CASSLLPGLAGGDNEQFF
TGTGCCAGCAGCTTACTTCCGGGACTAGCGGGAGGAGACAATGAGCAGTTCTTC
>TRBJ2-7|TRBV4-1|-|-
CASSQDTPGRYEQYF
TGCGCCAGCAGCCAAGATACGCCGGGACGCTACGAGCAGTACTTC
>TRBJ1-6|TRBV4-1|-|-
CASSRGSIITTNSPLHF
TGCGCCAGCAGCCGAGGGTCTATAATAACAACGAATTCACCCCTCCACTTT
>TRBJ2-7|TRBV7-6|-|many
CASSNPGRGQAYEQYF
TGTGCCAGCAGCAACCCTGGGAGGGGGCAGGCCTACGAGCAGTACTTC
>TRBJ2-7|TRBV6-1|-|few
CASSPGCGTTYEQYF
TGTGCCAGCAGCCCCGGGTGTGGAACCACATACGAGCAGTACTTC
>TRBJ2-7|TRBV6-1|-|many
CASRHTSAYEQYF
TGTGCCAGCCGTCACACCTCGGCCTACGAGCAGTACTTC
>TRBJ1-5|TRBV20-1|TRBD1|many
CSASDAEEGDSSNQPQHF
TGCAGTGCTAGCGACGCGGAGGAGGGGGACAGTTCTAATCAGCCCCAGCATTTT
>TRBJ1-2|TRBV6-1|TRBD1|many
CASSDLFFRTGGDGYTF
TGTGCCAGCAGTGATCTCTTTTTTCGGACAGGGGGAGATGGCTACACCTTC
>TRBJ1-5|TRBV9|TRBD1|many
CASSAGGQGVQPQHF
TGTGCCAGCTCCGCAGGGGGACAGGGGGTTCAGCCCCAGCATTTT
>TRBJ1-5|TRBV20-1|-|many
CSVKTGNQPQHF
TGCAGTGTCAAGACAGGTAATCAGCCCCAGCATTTT
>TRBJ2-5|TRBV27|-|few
CASSSLRPRETQYF
TGTGCCAGCAGTTCATTACGCCCAAGGGAGACTCAGTACTTC
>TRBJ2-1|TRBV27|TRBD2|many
CASSLLTSGGNYEQFF
TGTGCCAGCAGTTTATTGACTAGCGGGGGGAACTATGAGCAGTTCTTC
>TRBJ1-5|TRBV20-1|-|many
CSARGLVSNQPQHF
TGCAGTGCTAGAGGCTTAGTTAGCAATCAGCCCCAGCATTTT
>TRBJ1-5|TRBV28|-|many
CASSLEEWRGAGNQPQHF
TGTGCCAGCAGTTTAGAGGAGTGGAGGGGGGCCGGCAATCAGCCCCAGCATTTT
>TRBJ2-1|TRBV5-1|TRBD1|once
CASSLGPDREYYNEQFF
TGCGCCAGCAGCTTGGGACCGGACAGGGAATACTACAATGAGCAGTTCTTT
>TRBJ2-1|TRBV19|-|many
CASSIPYIGNEQFF
TGTGCCAGTAGTATCCCCTACATTGGAAATGAGCAGTTCTTC
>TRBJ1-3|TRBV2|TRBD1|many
CASRPGTGGVAIYF
TGTGCCAGCAGACCCGGGACAGGGGGAGTCGCCATATATTTT
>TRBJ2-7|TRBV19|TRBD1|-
CASSTIGTAYDQYF
TGTGCCAGTAGTACTATTGGGACAGCCTATGATCAGTACTTC
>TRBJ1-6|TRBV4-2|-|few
CASSHQSVSSYNSPLHF
TGTGCCAGTAGCCATCAATCCGTAAGCTCCTATAATTCACCCCTCCACTTT
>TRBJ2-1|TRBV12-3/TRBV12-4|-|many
CASSGAGEDVNEQFF
TGTGCCAGCAGTGGGGCAGGGGAAGATGTCAATGAGCAGTTCTTC
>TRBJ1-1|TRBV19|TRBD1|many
CASRRVGGETHAFF
TGTGCCAGTAGGAGGGTAGGGGGCGAGACTCACGCTTTCTTT
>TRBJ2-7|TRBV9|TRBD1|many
CASSATGDIHEQYF
TGTGCCAGCAGCGCGACAGGGGATATCCACGAGCAGTACTTC
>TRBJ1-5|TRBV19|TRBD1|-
CASGTGGNQPQHF
TGTGCCAGTGGGACAGGGGGCAATCAGCCCCAGCATTTT
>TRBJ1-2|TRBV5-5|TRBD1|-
CASSLGTGTGYGYTF
TGTGCCAGCAGTCTGGGGACCGGGACAGGTTATGGCTACACCTTC
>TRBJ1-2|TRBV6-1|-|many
CASSEAGSGIVGYTF
TGTGCCAGCAGTGAAGCGGGTTCAGGCATCGTTGGCTACACCTTC
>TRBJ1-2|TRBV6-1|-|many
CASIKADRWHGYTF
TGTGCCAGCATCAAAGCGGACAGATGGCATGGCTACACCTTC
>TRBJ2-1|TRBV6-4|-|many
CASSDSDYNEQFF
TGTGCCAGCAGTGACTCGGACTACAATGAGCAGTTCTTC
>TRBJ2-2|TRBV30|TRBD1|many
CAFPGTGDTGELFF
TGTGCCTTCCCCGGGACAGGGGACACCGGGGAGCTGTTTTTT
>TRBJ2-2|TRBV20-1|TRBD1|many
CSAPALDRGPGELFF
TGCAGTGCTCCCGCCCTCGACAGGGGGCCCGGGGAGCTGTTTTTT
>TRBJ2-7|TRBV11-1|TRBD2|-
CASSCRVLSGGSYEQYF
TGTGCCAGCAGCTGCAGGGTTCTGAGCGGGGGCTCGTACGAGCAGTACTTC
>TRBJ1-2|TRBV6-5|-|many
CASSYLAGMNYGYTF
TGTGCCAGCAGTTACCTGGCAGGGATGAACTATGGCTACACCTTC
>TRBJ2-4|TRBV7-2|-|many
CASSVGPPTEVQYF
TGTGCCAGCAGCGTTGGTCCCCCCACCGAGGTTCAGTACTTC
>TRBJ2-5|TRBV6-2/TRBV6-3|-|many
CASSYSRWETQYF
TGTGCCAGCAGTTACTCCCGGTGGGAGACCCAGTACTTC
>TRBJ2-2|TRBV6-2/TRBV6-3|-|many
CASSYSSGASTGELFF
TGTGCCAGCAGTTACTCTTCAGGGGCGAGCACCGGGGAGCTGTTTTTT
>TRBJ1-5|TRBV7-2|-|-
CSSSLGSDRGQPQHF
TGTTCCAGCAGCTTAGGTTCGGACAGAGGTCAGCCCCAGCATTTT
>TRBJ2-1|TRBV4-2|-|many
CASSQDAPLRGPYNEQFF
TGTGCCAGCAGCCAAGATGCTCCTTTGAGAGGCCCCTACAATGAGCAGTTCTTC
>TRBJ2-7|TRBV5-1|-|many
CASSLEVSSSYEQYF
TGCGCCAGCAGTCTAGAGGTCAGTAGCTCCTACGAGCAGTACTTC
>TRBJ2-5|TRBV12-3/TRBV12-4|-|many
CASTAGMWETQYF
TGTGCCAGCACCGCCGGGATGTGGGAGACCCAGTACTTC
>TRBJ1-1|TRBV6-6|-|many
CASSYSGPGAEAFF
TGTGCCAGCAGTTACTCTGGTCCCGGGGCTGAAGCTTTCTTT
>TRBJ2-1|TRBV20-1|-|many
CSAPGPRPSSYNEQFF
TGCAGTGCCCCCGGCCCCCGTCCCTCGTCCTACAATGAGCAGTTCTTC
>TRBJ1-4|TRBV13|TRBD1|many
CASSPGTGGEKLFF
TGTGCCAGCAGCCCCGGGACAGGGGGCGAAAAACTGTTTTTT
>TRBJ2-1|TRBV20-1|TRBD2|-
CSASGGAQFDGQFF
TGCAGTGCTAGCGGGGGGGCTCAATTCGATGGGCAGTTCTTC
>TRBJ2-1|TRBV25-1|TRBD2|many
CASSYAGTTSGGETYNEQFF
TGTGCCAGCAGTTACGCAGGGACAACTAGCGGGGGGGAGACCTACAATGAGCAGTTCTTC
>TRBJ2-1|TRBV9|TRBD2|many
CASSVDGTSLYNEQFF
TGTGCCAGCAGCGTAGATGGGACTAGCCTATACAATGAGCAGTTCTTC
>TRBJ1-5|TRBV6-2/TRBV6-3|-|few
CASSPSGGIGGQPQHF
TGTGCCAGCAGCCCAAGCGGTGGTATCGGTGGTCAGCCCCAGCATTTT